These 25 T cell receptor beta chains originate from one sample sequenced in a study of tumor-infiltrating lymphocytes in primary liver carcinoma. TCR beta cDNA came from roughly 0.45 ug total RNA, primed with a constant-region primer. Libraries for TCR beta were built through three nested multiplex PCR rounds, which together made up a slightly modified ARM-PCR procedure. TRBV1-TRBV30 forward and Cbeta reverse primers drove the first two approximately 10-cycle rounds. TCRdb independently ran MiXCR on the multiplex PCR reads; one entry per CDR3 protein. The data show 90,000 to 150,000 distinct CDR3 sequences, 55% to 70% seen once. Co-extraction of both nucleic acids (RNA and DNA) used roughly 20-34 mg of unsorted bulk tissue. The sample consisted of tumor-adjacent normal liver tissue. These receptor sequences come from a woman in her sixties or seventies with primary liver carcinoma and hepatitis B virus infection.

A word on this clonotype: The junction and the germline gene differ at one end; a read error may be behind it. The CDR3 DNA follows: TGTGCCAGCAGCGAAGGTATGTGGGATACACAGTACTTT. Residues: CASSEGMWDTQYF. The rearrangement joins TRBV6-1 to TRBJ2-3; D not certain. Germline CDR1 MNHNS, CDR2 SASEGT. The CDR3 consists of 13 residues.

Concerning this clonotype itself: The conserved final phenylalanine or tryptophan is absent from the CDR3, which likely points to a read error. The chain has TRBV11-2 and TRBJ2-5; 7 bases agree with TRBD2. V shed 3 bases, J shed 5 bases, and the junction held 6 bases outside the gene matches. The germline gives CDR1 SGHAT, CDR2 FQNNGV. The CDR3 loop spans 14 amino acids. The CDR3 protein is CASSFTGGGETQYS. In DNA, the CDR3 is TGTGCCAGCAGCTTTACGGGAGGAGGGGAGACCCAGTACTCC.

About this clonotype: One end of the junction is discordant with germline, which a read error may explain. The rearrangement uses TRBV4-1 and TRBJ2-2, with TRBD2 matching 7 bases. The CDR3 has 16 residues. Per germline, CDR1 MGHRA and CDR2 YSYEKL. CDR3 in DNA: TGCGCCAGCAGCCAAGCCGGGACTATAATTGGCGGGGAACTGTTTTTT. Protein product: CASSQAGTIIGGELFF.

The chain joins TRBV18 to TRBJ2-1; TRBD1 is a possible D gene (5 bases). Trimming shortened V by 3 bases and J by 8 bases, and 20 bases separated the two germline ends. The germline V gene has CDR1 KGHSH and CDR2 LQKENI. The CDR3 runs 16 residues. The DNA of the CDR3 is TGTGCCAGCTCACCGGACATCCGCTTGGTTGAGGATGAGCAGTTCTTC. As protein: CASSPDIRLVEDEQFF.

This chain uses TRBV7-3 with TRBJ2-7, with D possibly TRBD2 on 6 matching bases. Trimming removed 5 bases at V and 2 bases at J, with 16 bases between. The germline CDR1 and CDR2 sequences are SGHTA and FQGTGA. CDR3 length equals 15 residues. As DNA, the CDR3 is TGTGCCAGCAGCCCTAGCGTAGTACGAACCTACGAGCAGTACTTC. It encodes CASSPSVVRTYEQYF.

The CDR3 is CAGSSLRLGIGELFF. The CDR3, as DNA: TGTGCCGGTAGCTCGCTACGGTTAGGCATCGGGGAGCTGTTTTTT. The rearrangement uses TRBV11-2 and TRBJ2-2; D is unclear. Germline V gene lookup returns CDR1 SGHAT and CDR2 FQNNGV. V lost 11 bases and J lost 7, with 23 bases in between. The CDR3 consists of 15 residues.

This clonotype was detected a few times. Here the CDR3 reads CAWTSGRGREQFF. The CDR3 coding sequence is TGTGCCTGGACGAGCGGGAGGGGTCGGGAGCAGTTCTTC. The J gene is TRBJ2-7, the V gene TRBV30; the match to TRBD2 covers 10 bases. The end of the DNA fits TRBJ2-1 better, so the J call may be wrong. This CDR3 has 13 amino acids. Germline V gene sequence: CDR1 GTSNPN, CDR2 SVGIG (reference sequence).

This clonotype was counted at least ten times. The J gene is TRBJ1-2, the V gene TRBV28; D is unresolved. The CDR3 is 14 amino acids. From germline, CDR1 is MDHEN and CDR2 SYDVKM. V was pared by 5 bases and J by 4 bases, with 14 bases between. The CDR3 DNA reads TGTGCCAGCAGTCGAGGATCTCCAGGCTATGGCTACACCTTC. Its translation is CASSRGSPGYGYTF.

This clonotype was detected many times. The chain joins TRBV6-5 to TRBJ1-2; D unclear. Germline CDR1 reads MNHEY; CDR2 reads SVGAGI. The CDR3 contains 14 residues. Between the trimmed V and J ends, which lost 4 bases and 8 bases, there was a span of 17 bases. The CDR3 DNA is TGTGCCAGCAGTTTCTCGACCACCGTTAGGGGCTACACCTTC. This encodes CASSFSTTVRGYTF.

This clonotype was seen once. A much bigger clone sits one base away, suggesting this may be a read error. The chain couples TRBV5-1 to TRBJ1-4; TRBD1 is a possible D gene (5 bases). This CDR3 has 15 residues. Germline lookup yields CDR1 SGHRS and CDR2 YFSETQ. The germline V and J ends were trimmed by 4 bases and 6 bases, with 16 bases remaining between them. The CDR3 region is CASSAAGTGYEKLFF. As DNA, the CDR3 is TGCGCCAGCAGCGCGGCTGGGACGGGGTATGAAAAACTGTTTTTT.

A word on this clonotype: The germline gene is not matched at one end of the junction; a read error may be the cause. The V call is TRBV10-3, the J call TRBJ1-1; TRBD1 agrees at 8 bases. The CDR3 is made up of 13 amino acids. Germline V lookup: CDR1 ENHRY, CDR2 SYGVKD. In nucleotides, the CDR3 is TGTGCCATCACCAGGGACAGGAACAGTGAAGCTTTCTTT. Translating it yields CAITRDRNSEAFF.

J is TRBJ2-5 and V is TRBV20-1, with D possibly TRBD2 on 5 matching bases. V shed 8 bases and J shed 5 bases, with 21 bases lying between them. Per germline, CDR1 DFQATT and CDR2 SNEGSKA (reference sequence). There are 14 residues in the CDR3. The CDR3 DNA follows: TGCAGTACAAGAGCTAGCTGGAGAGCGGAGACCCAGTACTTC. It yields the protein CSTRASWRAETQYF.

The CDR3, as DNA: TGTGCCAGCAGTGAAGAAGGGGGGCCCTATCAGCCCCAGCATTTT. Translation: CASSEEGGPYQPQHF. This chain connects TRBV6-1 to TRBJ1-5; D perhaps matches TRBD1 (6 bases). In germline, CDR1 is MNHNS, CDR2 SASEGT. V gave up 1 base and J gave up 5 bases, with 12 bases separating them. This CDR3 contains 15 residues.

Worth noting for this clonotype: Mismatch with germline at one junction end may stem from a read error. V usage is TRBV11-2 and J usage is TRBJ2-3; D is undetermined. Germline-derived CDR1 and CDR2 are SGHAT and FQNNGV. The CDR3 is made up of 13 amino acids. As DNA, the CDR3 is TGTGACAGCAGCTTAGATCGAGAAGATATGCAGTATTTT. Its protein product is CDSSLDREDMQYF.

The gene calls are TRBV28 and TRBJ2-7; unclear D gene. The CDR3 covers 15 residues. Trimming took off 5 bases at V and 0 bases at J, with 14 bases between the two ends. From germline, CDR1 is MDHEN and CDR2 SYDVKM. CDR3 sequence reads: CASSPAGVVSYEQYF. Written as DNA, the CDR3 is TGTGCCAGCAGTCCAGCTGGGGTAGTCTCCTACGAGCAGTACTTC.

The chain couples TRBV28 to TRBJ1-1, with D unclear. Trimming shortened V by 4 bases and J by 0 bases, and 9 bases separated the two germline ends. Looked up from germline, CDR1 is MDHEN and CDR2 is SYDVKM. CDR3 length equals 14 residues. The CDR3 sequence: CASSSHALNTEAFF. The CDR3 DNA follows: TGTGCCAGCAGTTCCCACGCCCTGAACACTGAAGCTTTCTTT.

This clonotype appeared many times. J is TRBJ2-1 and V is TRBV7-9; D gene uncertain. This CDR3 spans 12 amino acids. V was pared by 5 bases and J by 7 bases, with 9 bases between. Germline CDR1 is SEHNR and CDR2 is FQNEAQ (reference sequence). In DNA, the CDR3 is TGTGCCAGCAGCCCCATCGGGAATGAGCAGTTCTTC. It translates to CASSPIGNEQFF.

This clonotype was recorded only once. At one boundary the junction diverges from the germline segment, which might be a read error. The CDR3 here is CASSAGGGRYYNEQFF. In nucleotides, the CDR3 is TGTGCCAGCAGTGCTGGTGGCGGGAGGTACTACAACGAGCAGTTCTTC. The chain joins TRBV11-3 to TRBJ2-1; TRBD2 matches at 8 bases. CDR3 length equals 16 residues. CDR1 and CDR2 from the germline V gene are SGHNT and YENEEA.

This chain uses TRBV4-2 with TRBJ2-7; a weak D match, TRBD2 (6 bases). The CDR3 has 17 amino acids. Trimming took off 9 bases at V and 0 bases at J, with 24 bases between the two ends. CDR1 LGHNA and CDR2 YNFKEQ come from the germline V gene. Here the CDR3 DNA reads TGTGCCAGTAACCAAGATTTTCGCGGGACGAGCTCCTACGAGCAGTACTTC. This gives the protein CASNQDFRGTSSYEQYF.

This clonotype was seen once. The CDR3 does not close with the conserved phenylalanine or tryptophan, likely indicating a read error. The chain has TRBV12-3 or TRBV12-4 and TRBJ1-1; 7 bases are a match to TRBD1. CDR3 length: 14 residues. CDR3 region: CTSSRTGDDTEAFS. The CDR3 DNA follows: TGTACCAGCAGCAGAACAGGGGATGATACTGAAGCTTTCTCT.

This clonotype is a singleton in its sample. Germline is not matched at one junction end, which may reflect a read error. CDR3 residues: CASNQVGNEQLF. DNA of the CDR3: TGCGCCAGCAACCAAGTTGGGAATGAGCAGCTCTTC. The chain employs TRBV4-1 and TRBJ2-1; no reliable D call. The CDR3 consists of 12 residues. Germline CDR1 reads MGHRA; CDR2 reads YSYEKL.

To note about this clonotype: A much more abundant neighbour one base away suggests this may be a read error. This rearrangement joins TRBV5-1 to TRBJ2-7, with unresolved D. This CDR3 is 13 amino acids long. The germline V gene encodes CDR1 SGHRS and CDR2 YFSETQ. Here the CDR3 reads CANSLRLRDEQYF. In DNA, the CDR3 is TGCGCCAACAGCTTGCGGCTAAGGGACGAGCAGTACTTC.

On this clonotype: A clone one base away is much larger, so this may be a read error. This sequence joins TRBV6-2 or TRBV6-3 and TRBJ2-7; TRBD2 aligns across 12 bases. The V segment lost 2 bases and the J segment 6 bases; nucleotides outside the gene matches: 20. The CDR3 contains 20 residues. Germline V gives CDR1 MNHEY, CDR2 SVGEGT. CDR3 DNA sequence: TGTGCCAGCAGTTACCTTGGACAGGGTTCGACTAGCGGGAGAATGGCCGAGCAGTACTTC. Protein product: CASSYLGQGSTSGRMAEQYF.

This clonotype was seen many times. The chain couples TRBV29-1 to TRBJ2-1; 14 bases line up with TRBD2. The CDR3 loop spans 17 amino acids. V shed 6 bases, J shed 1 base, and the junction held 8 bases outside the gene matches. CDR1 SQVTM and CDR2 ANQGSEA come from the germline V gene. The CDR3 is CSVAGTSGRGSYNEQFF. The CDR3 nucleotides read TGCAGCGTAGCCGGGACTAGCGGGAGAGGTTCCTACAATGAGCAGTTCTTC.

A note on this clonotype: Given a much more abundant clone one base away, this may be a read error. The chain carries TRBV7-9 and TRBJ2-3; tentatively, D is TRBD2 (5 bases). Germline V gene lookup returns CDR1 SEHNR and CDR2 FQNEAQ (reference sequence). The CDR3 totals 13 residues. The CDR3 nucleotides are TGTGCCAGCAGCTTAGCGGGAGCAGATGCGCAGTATTTT. This encodes CASSLAGADAQYF.